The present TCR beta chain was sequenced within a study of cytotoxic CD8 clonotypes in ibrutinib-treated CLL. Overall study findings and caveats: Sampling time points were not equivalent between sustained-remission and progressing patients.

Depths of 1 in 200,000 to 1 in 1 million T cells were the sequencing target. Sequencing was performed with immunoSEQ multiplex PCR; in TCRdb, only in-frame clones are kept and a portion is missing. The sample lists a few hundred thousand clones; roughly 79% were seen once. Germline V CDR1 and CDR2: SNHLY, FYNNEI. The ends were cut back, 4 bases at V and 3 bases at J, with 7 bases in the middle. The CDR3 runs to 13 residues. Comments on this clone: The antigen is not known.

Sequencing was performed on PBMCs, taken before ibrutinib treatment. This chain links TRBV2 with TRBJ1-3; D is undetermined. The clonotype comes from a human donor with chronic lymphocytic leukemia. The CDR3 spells CASSAPDGNTIYF. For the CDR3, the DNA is TGTGCCAGCAGTGCCCCAGATGGAAACACCATATATTTT.